This T cell receptor (beta chain) was observed in a study of neoadjuvant nivolumab and ipilimumab in lung cancer. Study-wide findings and caveats: Pretherapy blood TCR richness correlated positively with resected tumor richness. Only two of four nivolumab-treated tumors gained richness and clonality by surgery. Pathologic regression was not significantly tied to TCR clonality.

Generated by immunoSEQ multiplex PCR, the TCRdb table keeps only in-frame clones and is missing some. This table holds 25,000 to 30,000 clones, 82% found once. With respect to this clone: As yet, its antigen is unknown.

This specimen consisted of tumor tissue, obtained after neoadjuvant nivolumab, alone or with ipilimumab, at or shortly before surgery. This TCR derives from an adult with non-small cell lung cancer.

The CDR3 spells CASSRRTGSEETQYF. In DNA, the CDR3 is TGTGCCAGCAGCCGTCGGACAGGATCCGAAGAGACCCAGTACTTC. The chain combines TRBV11-3 with TRBJ2-5, with 7 bases that match TRBD1. CDR1 is SGHNT and CDR2 is YENEEA in the germline V gene. CDR3 length equals 15 residues. With V trimmed by 5 bases and J by 3 bases, 9 bases remained unmatched.